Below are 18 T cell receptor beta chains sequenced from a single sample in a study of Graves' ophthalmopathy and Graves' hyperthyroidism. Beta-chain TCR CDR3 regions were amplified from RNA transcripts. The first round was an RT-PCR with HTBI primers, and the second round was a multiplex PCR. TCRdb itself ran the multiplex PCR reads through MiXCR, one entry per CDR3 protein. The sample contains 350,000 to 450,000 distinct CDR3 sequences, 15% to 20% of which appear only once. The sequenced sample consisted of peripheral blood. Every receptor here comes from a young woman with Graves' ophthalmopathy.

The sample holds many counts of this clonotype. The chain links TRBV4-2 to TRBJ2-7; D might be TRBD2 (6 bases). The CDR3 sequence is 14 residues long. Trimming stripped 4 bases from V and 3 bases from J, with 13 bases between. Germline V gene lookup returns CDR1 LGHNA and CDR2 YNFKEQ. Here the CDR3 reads CASSPPGEGYEQYF. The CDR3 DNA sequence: TGTGCCAGCAGCCCGCCGGGGGAAGGCTACGAGCAGTACTTC.

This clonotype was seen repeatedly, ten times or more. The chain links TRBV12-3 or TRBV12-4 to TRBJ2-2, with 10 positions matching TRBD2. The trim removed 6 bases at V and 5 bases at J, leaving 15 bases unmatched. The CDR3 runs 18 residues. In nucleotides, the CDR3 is TGTGCCAGCAGGCCCGCCTCGATAGCGGGAGGCGGGACCGGGGAGCTGTTTTTT. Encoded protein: CASRPASIAGGGTGELFF.

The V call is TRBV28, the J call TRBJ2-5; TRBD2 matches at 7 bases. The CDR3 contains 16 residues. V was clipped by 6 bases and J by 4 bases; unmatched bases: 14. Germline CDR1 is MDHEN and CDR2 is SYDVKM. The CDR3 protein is CASRGWAGVGGETQYF. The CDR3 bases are TGTGCCAGCAGGGGGTGGGCGGGAGTAGGAGGAGAGACCCAGTACTTC.

In DNA form, the CDR3 reads TGTGCCAGCAGTTATGAGTCTGGACTAGGAGGCCTGGGAGCCTACGAGCAGTACTTC. It yields the protein CASSYESGLGGLGAYEQYF. V is TRBV28 and J is TRBJ2-7; 7 bases match TRBD2. The germline gives CDR1 MDHEN, CDR2 SYDVKM. The CDR3 has 19 residues. Trimming took 4 bases from V and 2 from J; bases not matched to a gene: 20.

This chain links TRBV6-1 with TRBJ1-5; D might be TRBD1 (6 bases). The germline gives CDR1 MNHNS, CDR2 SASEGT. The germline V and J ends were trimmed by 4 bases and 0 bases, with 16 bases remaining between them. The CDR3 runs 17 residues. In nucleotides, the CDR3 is TGTGCCAGCAGTGCCCGAACTACAGGGTTTAGCAATCAGCCCCAGCATTTT. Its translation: CASSARTTGFSNQPQHF.

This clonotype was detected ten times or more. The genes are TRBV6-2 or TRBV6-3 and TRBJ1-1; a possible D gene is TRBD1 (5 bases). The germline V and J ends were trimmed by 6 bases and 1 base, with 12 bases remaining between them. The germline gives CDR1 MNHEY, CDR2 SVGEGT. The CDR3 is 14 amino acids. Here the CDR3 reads CASSGGGPNTEAFF. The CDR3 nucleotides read TGTGCCAGCAGCGGCGGGGGACCGAACACTGAAGCTTTCTTT.

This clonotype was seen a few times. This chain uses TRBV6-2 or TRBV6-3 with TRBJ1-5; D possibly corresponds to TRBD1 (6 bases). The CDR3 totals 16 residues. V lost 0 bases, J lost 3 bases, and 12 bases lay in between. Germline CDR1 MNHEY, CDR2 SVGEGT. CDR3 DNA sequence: TGTGCCAGCAGTTACTCGCACACAGGGTCCAATCAGCCCCAGCATTTT. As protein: CASSYSHTGSNQPQHF.

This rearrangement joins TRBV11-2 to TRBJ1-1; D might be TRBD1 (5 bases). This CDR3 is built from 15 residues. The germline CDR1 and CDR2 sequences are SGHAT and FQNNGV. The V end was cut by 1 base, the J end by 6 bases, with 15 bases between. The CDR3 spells CASSLGWGGIAEAFF. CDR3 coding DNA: TGTGCCAGCAGCTTAGGTTGGGGGGGGATCGCTGAAGCTTTCTTT.

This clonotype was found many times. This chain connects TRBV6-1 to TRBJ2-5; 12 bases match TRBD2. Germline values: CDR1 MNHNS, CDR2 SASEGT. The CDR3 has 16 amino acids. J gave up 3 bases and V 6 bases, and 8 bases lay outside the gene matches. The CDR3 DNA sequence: TGTGCCAGCAGCCTAGGACTAGCGGGGCCGGAAGAGACCCAGTACTTC. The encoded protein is CASSLGLAGPEETQYF.

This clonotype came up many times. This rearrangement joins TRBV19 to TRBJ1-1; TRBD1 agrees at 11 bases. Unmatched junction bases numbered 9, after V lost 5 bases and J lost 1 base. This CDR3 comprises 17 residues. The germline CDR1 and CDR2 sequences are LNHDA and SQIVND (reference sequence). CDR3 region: CASSSGTGGLKNTEAFF. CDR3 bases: TGTGCCAGTAGTTCCGGGACAGGGGGGTTGAAGAACACTGAAGCTTTCTTT.

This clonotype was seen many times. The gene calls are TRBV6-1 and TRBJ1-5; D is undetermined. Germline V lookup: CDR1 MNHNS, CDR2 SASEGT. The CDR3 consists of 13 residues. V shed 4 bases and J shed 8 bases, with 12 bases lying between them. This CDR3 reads CASSGGVWEPQHF. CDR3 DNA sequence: TGTGCCAGCAGTGGTGGGGTTTGGGAGCCCCAGCATTTT.

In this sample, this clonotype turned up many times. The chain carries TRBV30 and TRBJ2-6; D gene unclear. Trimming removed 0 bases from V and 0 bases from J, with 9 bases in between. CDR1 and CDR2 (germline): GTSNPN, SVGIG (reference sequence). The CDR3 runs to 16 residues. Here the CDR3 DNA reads TGTGCCTGGAGTGTACAAGGCCCCTCTGGGGCCAACGTCCTGACTTTC. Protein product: CAWSVQGPSGANVLTF.

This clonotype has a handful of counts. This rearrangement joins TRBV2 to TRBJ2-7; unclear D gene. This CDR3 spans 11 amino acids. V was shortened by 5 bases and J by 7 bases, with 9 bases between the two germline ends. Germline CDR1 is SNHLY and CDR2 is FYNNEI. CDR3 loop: CASSTRDEQYF. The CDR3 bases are TGTGCCAGCAGTACCCGTGATGAGCAGTACTTC. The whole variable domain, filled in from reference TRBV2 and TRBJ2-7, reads EPEVTQTPSHQVTQMGQEVILRCVPISNHLYFYWYRQILGQKVEFLVSFYNNEISEKSEIFDDQFSVERPDGSNFTLKIRSTKLEDSAMYFCASSTRDEQYFGPGTRLTVT.

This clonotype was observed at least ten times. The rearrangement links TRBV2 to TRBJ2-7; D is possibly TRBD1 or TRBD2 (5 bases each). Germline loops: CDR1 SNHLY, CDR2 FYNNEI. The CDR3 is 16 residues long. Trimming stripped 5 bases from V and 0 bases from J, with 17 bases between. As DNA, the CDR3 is TGTGCCAGCAGTAAAAGCTGGGACCCAAGCTCCTACGAGCAGTACTTC. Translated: CASSKSWDPSSYEQYF.

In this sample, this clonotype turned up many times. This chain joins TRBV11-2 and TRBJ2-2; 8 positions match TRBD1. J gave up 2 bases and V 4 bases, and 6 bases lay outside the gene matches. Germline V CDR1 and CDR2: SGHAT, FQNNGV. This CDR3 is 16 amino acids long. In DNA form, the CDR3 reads TGTGCCAGCAGCTCAGGACAGGGTAGAAACACCGGGGAGCTGTTTTTT. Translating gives CASSSGQGRNTGELFF. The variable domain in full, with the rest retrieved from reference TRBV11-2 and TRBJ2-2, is EAGVAQSPRYKIIEKRQSVAFWCNPISGHATLYWYQQILGQGPKLLIQFQNNGVVDDSQLPKDRFSAERLKGVDSTLKIQPAKLEDSAVYLCASSSGQGRNTGELFFGEGSRLTVL.

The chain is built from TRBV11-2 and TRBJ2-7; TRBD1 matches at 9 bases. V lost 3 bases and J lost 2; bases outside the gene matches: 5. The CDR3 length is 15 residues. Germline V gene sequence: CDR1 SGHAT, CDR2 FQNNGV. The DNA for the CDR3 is TGTGCCAGCAGCTTCTATCGGGACAGGGCCTACGAGCAGTACTTC. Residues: CASSFYRDRAYEQYF.

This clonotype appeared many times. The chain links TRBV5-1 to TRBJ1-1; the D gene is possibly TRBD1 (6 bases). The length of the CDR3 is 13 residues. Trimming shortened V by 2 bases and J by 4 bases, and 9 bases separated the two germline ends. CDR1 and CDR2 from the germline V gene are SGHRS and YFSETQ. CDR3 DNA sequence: TGCGCCAGCAGCTTACTGACAGGCACTGAAGCTTTCTTT. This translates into CASSLLTGTEAFF.

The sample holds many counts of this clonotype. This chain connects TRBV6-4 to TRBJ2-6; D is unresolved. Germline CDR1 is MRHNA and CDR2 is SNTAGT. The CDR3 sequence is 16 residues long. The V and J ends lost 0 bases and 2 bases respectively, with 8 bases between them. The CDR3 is CASSDSSVPGANVLTF. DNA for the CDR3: TGTGCCAGCAGTGACTCATCCGTCCCTGGGGCCAACGTCCTGACTTTC.